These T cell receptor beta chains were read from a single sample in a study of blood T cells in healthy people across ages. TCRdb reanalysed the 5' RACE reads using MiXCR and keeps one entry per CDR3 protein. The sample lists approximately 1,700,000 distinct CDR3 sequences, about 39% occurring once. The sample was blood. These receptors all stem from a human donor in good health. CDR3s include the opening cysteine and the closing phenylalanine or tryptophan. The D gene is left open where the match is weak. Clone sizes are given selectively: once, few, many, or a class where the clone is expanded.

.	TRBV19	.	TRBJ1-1	TGTGCCAGTAGTAAGAAGGACACTGAAGCTTTCTTT	CASSKKDTEAFF
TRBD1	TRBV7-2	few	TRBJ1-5	TGTGCCAGCAGTTCCCGGACAGGGGTCAATCAGCCCCAGCATTTT	CASSSRTGVNQPQHF
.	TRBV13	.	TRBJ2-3	TGTGCCAGCAGTATCAGTGGGGATACGCAGTATTTT	CASSISGDTQYF
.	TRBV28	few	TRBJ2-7	TGTGCCGGCAGCGAAGCCGGAGACTTAGGTTACGAGCAGTACTTC	CAGSEAGDLGYEQYF
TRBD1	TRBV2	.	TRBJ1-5	TGTGCCACCCGGGGACAGGTTCGATCGGAGCCCCAGCATTTT	CATRGQVRSEPQHF
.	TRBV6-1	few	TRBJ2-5	TGTGCCAGCAGTGCGTACTCAGGGGAGCAGTACTTC	CASSAYSGEQYF
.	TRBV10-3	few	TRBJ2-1	TGTGCCATCAGTGAGTCAGGGGGGGCCAGAAACAATGAGCAGTTCTTC	CAISESGGARNNEQFF
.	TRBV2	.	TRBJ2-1	TGTGCCAGCAGTGAAGCGCTCTACAGGGCCTCCTACAATGAGCAGTTCTTC	CASSEALYRASYNEQFF
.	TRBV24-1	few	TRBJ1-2	TGTGCCACCAGTGAGGATTGGGCGGCCTATGGCTACACCTTC	CATSEDWAAYGYTF
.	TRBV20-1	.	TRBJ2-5	TGCAGTGCTAGAGCGACACCTCGTTCCCAAGAGACCCAGTACTTC	CSARATPRSQETQYF
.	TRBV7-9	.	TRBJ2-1	TGTGCCAGCAGCCCACGACTGGACGTTCCCTCCTACAATGAGCAGTTCTTC	CASSPRLDVPSYNEQFF
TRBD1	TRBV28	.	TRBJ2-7	TGTGCCAGCAGTCTACCGGCCGGGACAGGGGTCTACGAGCAGTACTTC	CASSLPAGTGVYEQYF
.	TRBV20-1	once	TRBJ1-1	TGCAGTGCTAGGGTTTGGAGCACTGAAGCTTTCTTT	CSARVWSTEAFF
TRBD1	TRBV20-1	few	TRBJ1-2	TGCAGTGCGGTGACAGGGAACTATGGCTACACCTTC	CSAVTGNYGYTF
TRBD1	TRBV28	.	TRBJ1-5	TGTACCAGCAGTGGGCGGGACAGGGGGCCCAATCAGCCCCAGCATTTT	CTSSGRDRGPNQPQHF
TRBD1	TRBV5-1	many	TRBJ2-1	TGCGCCAGCAGCTCTCAGGGGGCGGGGAATGAGCAGTTCTTC	CASSSQGAGNEQFF
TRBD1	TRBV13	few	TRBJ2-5	TGTGCCAGCAGCCCCGCTTTCAGGACAGGATTGTACCAAGAGACCCAGTACTTC	CASSPAFRTGLYQETQYF
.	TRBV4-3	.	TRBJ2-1	TGCGCCAGCAGCCAAGATCCCAGCGACAATGAGCAGTTCTTC	CASSQDPSDNEQFF
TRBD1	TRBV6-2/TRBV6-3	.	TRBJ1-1	TGTGCCAGCTCGAGGACAGGTCAGGGTGGGACTGAAGCTTTCTTT	CASSRTGQGGTEAFF
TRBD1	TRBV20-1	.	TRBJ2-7	TGCAGTGCTATAAACGGACAGGTGATAACCTACGAGCAGTACTTC	CSAINGQVITYEQYF
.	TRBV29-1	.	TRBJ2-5	TGCAGCGTTGAATATAGGCAGGGGTCAGAGACCCAGTACTTC	CSVEYRQGSETQYF
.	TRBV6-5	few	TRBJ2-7	TGTGCCAGCGTCCCCACAGGTATGGCAGGGAACTACGAGCAGTACTTC	CASVPTGMAGNYEQYF